Sequencing of this TCR beta chain was carried out in a study of T cells in Graves' hyperthyroidism and ophthalmopathy. Uncontrolled infection, other autoimmune disease, pregnancy or lactation disqualified patients from enrolment. Study observations and caveats: Patients with ophthalmopathy were separated from those with stable hyperthyroidism by a 13 V-J model. Appearing also in blood were most of the thyroid clonotypes expanded above 0.001.

There are many counts of this clonotype. Its target is unknown. The length of the CDR3 is 15 residues. Germline CDR1 is MDHEN and CDR2 is SYDVKM. Trimming stripped 5 bases from V and 0 bases from J, with 13 bases between. RNA transcripts yielded amplified TCR beta CDR3 regions. TCR CDR3 underwent first-round RT-PCR with the HTBI primer set. In TCRdb, the multiplex PCR reads were re-called with MiXCR into one record per CDR3 protein. Of more than 450,000 distinct CDR3 sequences listed, just under 20% were seen once; the top ten hold 40% to 50%. The J gene is TRBJ1-1, the V gene TRBV28; no definite D call. This TCR was sampled from a man aged 35-49 years with Graves' ophthalmopathy. Sequencing was done on a sample of blood. The CDR3, as DNA: TGTGCCAGCAGTCCCAACACAATCATGAACACTGAAGCTTTCTTT. The encoded protein is CASSPNTIMNTEAFF.